These T cell receptor beta chains were read from a single sample in a study of T cell responses to AZD1222 COVID-19 vaccine. Measured with immunoSEQ multiplex PCR; TCRdb has only the in-frame clones, and not every one. There are around 100,000 clones in the sample; around 94% occur only once, and approximately 2.2% lies in the top ten. The sequenced sample was peripheral blood, obtained on day 0 of AZD1222 vaccination. The receptors were sampled from an adult in good health. CDR3s include the opening cysteine and the closing phenylalanine or tryptophan. Fields, in order: V gene, clone size, CDR3 length, D gene, J gene, CDR3 protein, CDR3 DNA. The D gene is left open where the match is weak. Clone size appears in some rows only: once, few, many, or a class for an expanded clone.

V gene: TRBV3-1/TRBV3-2; clone size: few; CDR3 length: 14; D gene: NA; J gene: TRBJ1-6; CDR3 protein: CASSPGSEVAPLHF; CDR3 DNA: TGTGCCAGCAGCCCCGGGTCCGAGGTGGCACCCCTCCACTTT
V gene: TRBV4-3; clone size: NA; CDR3 length: 14; D gene: NA; J gene: TRBJ1-1; CDR3 protein: CASSQGQKNTEAFF; CDR3 DNA: TGCGCCAGCAGCCAGGGCCAGAAGAACACTGAAGCTTTCTTT
V gene: TRBV4-1; clone size: NA; CDR3 length: 13; D gene: NA; J gene: TRBJ2-7; CDR3 protein: CASSQDTSYEQYF; CDR3 DNA: TGCGCCAGCAGCCAGGACACTTCCTACGAGCAGTACTTC
V gene: TRBV3-1/TRBV3-2; clone size: NA; CDR3 length: 15; D gene: NA; J gene: TRBJ2-7; CDR3 protein: CASSRSHQGYNEQYF; CDR3 DNA: TGTGCCAGCAGCCGATCCCACCAGGGGTACAACGAGCAGTACTTC
V gene: TRBV6-1; clone size: NA; CDR3 length: 15; D gene: TRBD2; J gene: TRBJ2-1; CDR3 protein: CASSEGAGGPDEQFF; CDR3 DNA: TGTGCCAGCAGTGAAGGAGCGGGGGGGCCCGATGAGCAGTTCTTC
V gene: TRBV28; clone size: NA; CDR3 length: 18; D gene: NA; J gene: TRBJ1-4; CDR3 protein: CASSPYPGTYSRGEKLFF; CDR3 DNA: TGTGCCAGCAGTCCGTATCCCGGGACATATTCGAGGGGTGAAAAACTGTTTTTT
V gene: TRBV7-9; clone size: NA; CDR3 length: 15; D gene: NA; J gene: TRBJ1-2; CDR3 protein: CASSPERGFSYGYTF; CDR3 DNA: TGTGCCAGCAGCCCCGAACGAGGGTTTAGCTATGGCTACACCTTC
V gene: TRBV6-5; clone size: NA; CDR3 length: 10; D gene: NA; J gene: TRBJ2-7; CDR3 protein: CASYDYEQYF; CDR3 DNA: TGTGCCAGCTACGACTACGAGCAGTACTTC
V gene: TRBV19; clone size: NA; CDR3 length: 12; D gene: NA; J gene: TRBJ2-1; CDR3 protein: CASGMGPHEQFF; CDR3 DNA: TGTGCCAGTGGCATGGGCCCACATGAGCAGTTCTTC
V gene: TRBV2; clone size: once; CDR3 length: 15; D gene: TRBD1; J gene: TRBJ2-1; CDR3 protein: CASSEDGTGGNEQFF; CDR3 DNA: TGTGCCAGCAGTGAAGACGGGACAGGGGGTAATGAGCAGTTCTTC
V gene: TRBV9; clone size: NA; CDR3 length: 17; D gene: TRBD2; J gene: TRBJ2-1; CDR3 protein: CASSALPSGGHYNEQFF; CDR3 DNA: TGTGCCAGCAGCGCTCTTCCAAGCGGGGGACACTACAATGAGCAGTTCTTC
V gene: TRBV10-3; clone size: NA; CDR3 length: 15; D gene: NA; J gene: TRBJ2-1; CDR3 protein: CAISALWGSSGEQFF; CDR3 DNA: TGTGCCATCAGTGCCCTATGGGGGAGCTCTGGTGAGCAGTTCTTC
V gene: TRBV12-5; clone size: NA; CDR3 length: 17; D gene: TRBD1; J gene: TRBJ2-7; CDR3 protein: CASGLVTDRSSSYEQYF; CDR3 DNA: TGTGCTAGTGGTTTGGTCACGGACAGGAGTAGCTCCTACGAGCAGTACTTC
V gene: TRBV11-2; clone size: few; CDR3 length: 13; D gene: NA; J gene: TRBJ1-1; CDR3 protein: CASSYTANTEAFF; CDR3 DNA: TGTGCCAGCAGCTATACAGCGAACACTGAAGCTTTCTTT
V gene: TRBV6-5; clone size: NA; CDR3 length: 15; D gene: NA; J gene: TRBJ1-1; CDR3 protein: CASSYQGQAISEAFF; CDR3 DNA: TGTGCCAGCAGTTACCAGGGGCAGGCTATTTCTGAAGCTTTCTTT
V gene: TRBV10-2; clone size: once; CDR3 length: 13; D gene: NA; J gene: TRBJ2-4; CDR3 protein: CASSSGLINIQYF; CDR3 DNA: TGCGCCAGCAGTTCGGGGCTGATAAACATTCAGTACTTC